This T cell receptor beta chain was identified in a study of blood T cell repertoires in COVID-19. Study context: PBMCs, B-cell-depleted T cells, or T cells were the source of the cDNA or gDNA that made up the material.

The CDR3 sequence is 14 residues long. Deletions cut 1 base from V and 7 bases from J, with 11 bases between. Germline CDR1 and CDR2: LGHDT and YNNKEL (reference sequence). This table comes from immunoSEQ multiplex PCR, and its TCRdb copy is limited to in-frame clones, with some not included. The data contain about 260,000 clones, 85% of them singletons. This clonotype originated in a human donor in a cohort sampled during active COVID-19. J is TRBJ1-5 and V is TRBV3-1 (or the pseudogene TRBV3-2), with a possible D match to TRBD1 (5 bases). Sequenced: peripheral blood. CDR3 loop: CASSQAGIGQPQHF. CDR3 DNA: TGTGCCAGCAGCCAAGCAGGGATCGGCCAGCCCCAGCATTTT.